The 6 T cell receptor beta chains listed next were all sequenced from one sample in a study of cytomegalovirus exposure and HLA in healthy donors (dated by TCRdb to 2016 to 2017). The library was prepared using the immunoSEQ multiplex PCR assay. For the multiplex PCR, a mixture combining 60 forward primers for TCR Vbeta segments and 13 reverse primers for TCR Jbeta segments was used. TCRdb carries this immuneACCESS record with in-frame sequences only. Its versions omit some clonotypes, under half of them owing to an unresolved V gene in the studies checked, with the rest unexplained. The table for this sample lists more than 200,000 clones; around 79% of them were counted only once. The ten largest clones add up to around 2% of the sample. What was sequenced was PBMCs. All receptors derive from a man younger than 35 in good health and CMV-seronegative.

The chain links TRBV5-6 to TRBJ2-7; 9 nucleotides align to TRBD1. In germline, CDR1 is SGHDT, CDR2 YYEEEE. The CDR3 contains 15 residues. V was clipped by 4 bases and J by 2 bases; unmatched bases: 7. The CDR3 DNA reads as TGTGCCAGCAGCCCCCGGACAGGGGCACCCTACGAGCAGTACTTC. Translation gives CASSPRTGAPYEQYF.

Only a few counts were recorded for this clone. This chain joins TRBV19 and TRBJ1-2; D may be TRBD1 (5 bases). The V end was cut by 4 bases, the J end by 7 bases, with 16 bases between. In germline, CDR1 is LNHDA, CDR2 SQIVND (reference sequence). The CDR3 consists of 14 residues. Here the CDR3 reads CASSSLGGGLGYTF. Here the CDR3 DNA reads TGTGCCAGTAGTAGCCTCGGGGGGGGACTTGGCTACACCTTC.

The J gene is TRBJ1-6, the V gene TRBV30; 11 bases match TRBD1. V trimming: 5 bases; J trimming: 4 bases; junction bases outside the gene matches: 1. CDR3 length: 14 amino acids. The germline gives CDR1 GTSNPN, CDR2 SVGIG (reference sequence). CDR3 loop: CAWGQGAYNSPLHF. CDR3 DNA sequence: TGTGCCTGGGGACAGGGGGCGTATAATTCACCCCTCCACTTT.

This sequence joins TRBV19 and TRBJ1-1, with D possibly TRBD1 on 5 matching bases. The germline V gene encodes CDR1 LNHDA and CDR2 SQIVND (reference sequence). The CDR3 runs to 13 residues. V lost 5 bases and J lost 6, with 13 bases in between. The CDR3 is CASSLRTTPEAFF. The CDR3 coding sequence is TGTGCCAGTAGTCTCCGGACAACCCCTGAAGCTTTCTTT.

CDR3 amino acids: CASSQDPLRGLRGTDTQYF. The CDR3, as DNA: TGCGCCAGCAGCCAAGATCCGTTGAGGGGGCTGAGGGGCACAGATACGCAGTATTTT. This sequence joins TRBV4-1 and TRBJ2-3; 7 nucleotides agree with TRBD1. This CDR3 is 19 amino acids long. Germline V gene data show CDR1 as MGHRA and CDR2 as YSYEKL. V was clipped by 0 bases and J by 1 base; unmatched bases: 13.

The V call is TRBV6-5, the J call TRBJ2-5; 11 nucleotides align to TRBD2. The CDR3 covers 16 residues. V shed 0 bases and J 3 bases; nucleotides not matched to a gene: 3. Germline-derived CDR1 and CDR2 are MNHEY and SVGAGI. The CDR3 DNA sequence: TGTGCCAGCAGTTACTCGACGACTAGCGGGGAAGAGACCCAGTACTTC. This sequence encodes CASSYSTTSGEETQYF.